This T cell receptor (beta chain) is drawn from a study of technical replicates of blood from several donors. V shed 5 bases and J 1 base; nucleotides not matched to a gene: 10. The germline gives CDR1 SGHAT, CDR2 FQNNGV. This CDR3 has 16 amino acids. Generated by immunoSEQ multiplex PCR, the TCRdb table keeps only in-frame clones and is missing some. The sample carries some 80,000 clones, more than 85% recorded once. The specimen sequenced was T cells isolated from PBMCs. This sequence originates from a human donor in good health. The chain carries TRBV11-2 and TRBJ2-7; 8 bases fit TRBD1. This chain's CDR3 is CASSPQDRVWSYEQYF. The CDR3 DNA reads as TGTGCCAGCAGCCCCCAGGACAGGGTGTGGTCCTACGAGCAGTACTTC.